The 7 T cell receptor beta chains presented below share a single source sample, sequenced in a study of blood T cell repertoires in COVID-19. Profiling relied on immunoSEQ multiplex PCR, and the TCRdb table lists in-frame clones only, not all of them. The sample shows a few hundred thousand clones, about 85% of them seen only once. Sequencing was performed on peripheral blood. These receptors were taken from a woman aged 45-60 years who had recovered from COVID-19.

The rearrangement joins TRBV29-1 to TRBJ1-5; 8 bases match TRBD1. V dropped 6 bases and J dropped 3; count of bases not matched to a gene: 4. The CDR3 runs 13 residues. CDR1 and CDR2 (germline): SQVTM, ANQGSEA. The DNA of the CDR3 is TGCAGCGTAGAGACAGGGGTCAATCAGCCCCAGCATTTT. This sequence encodes CSVETGVNQPQHF. Based on the CDR3 plus reference TRBV29-1 and TRBJ1-5, the full variable domain is SAVISQKPSRDICQRGTSLTIQCQVDSQVTMMFWYRQQPGQSLTLIATANQGSEATYESGFVIDKFPISRPNLTFSTLTVSNMSPEDSSIYLCSVETGVNQPQHFGDGTRLSIL.

The rearrangement links TRBV19 to TRBJ1-5; D unclear. CDR1 is LNHDA and CDR2 is SQIVND in the germline V gene (reference sequence). CDR3 length: 13 amino acids. Trimming left V 6 bases short and J 9 bases short, with 15 bases between. The CDR3: CASSPDGRGPQHF. The CDR3 DNA reads TGTGCCAGTAGCCCCGACGGACGGGGGCCCCAGCATTTT.

The chain recombines TRBV3-1 (or the pseudogene TRBV3-2) with TRBJ2-5, with 14 bases identical to TRBD2. The CDR3 runs 20 residues. The junction had 16 bases not matched to a gene; V was cut back by 4 bases and J by 3 bases. Per germline, CDR1 LGHDT and CDR2 YNNKEL (reference sequence). The CDR3 DNA reads as TGTGCCAGCAGCCGAAAGTCGCCCGGGACTAGCGGGAGCGGCAAAGAGACCCAGTACTTC. Its translation: CASSRKSPGTSGSGKETQYF.

The chain uses TRBV19 and TRBJ1-1, with 7 bases that match TRBD1. CDR1 and CDR2 from the germline V gene are LNHDA and SQIVND (reference sequence). V lost 7 bases to trimming and J lost 1 base; unmatched junction nucleotides: 12. The CDR3 has 16 amino acids. The CDR3 nucleotides are TGTGCCAGTAAGGATGGGGACAGAGTAACGAACACTGAAGCTTTCTTT. Its translation: CASKDGDRVTNTEAFF.

The V call is TRBV7-6, the J call TRBJ1-4, with 8 bases that match TRBD1. Germline CDR1 and CDR2: SGHVS and FNYEAQ. The CDR3 runs 16 residues. Trimming took 5 bases from V and 2 from J; bases not matched to a gene: 7. Written as DNA, the CDR3 is TGTGCCAGCAGCCCAGGGCCAGGGGGCACTAATGAAAAACTGTTTTTT. Amino acid sequence: CASSPGPGGTNEKLFF. Complete variable domain (other parts from reference TRBV7-6 and TRBJ1-4): GAGVSQSPRYKVTKRGQDVALRCDPISGHVSLYWYRQALGQGPEFLTYFNYEAQQDKSGLPNDRFSAERPEGSISTLTIQRTEQRDSAMYRCASSPGPGGTNEKLFFGSGTQLSVL.

The chain links TRBV27 to TRBJ1-2; D ambiguous. This CDR3 spans 14 amino acids. The germline V gene encodes CDR1 MNHEY and CDR2 SMNVEV (reference sequence). V lost 2 bases and J 4 bases, leaving 11 bases between the germline ends. DNA of the CDR3: TGTGCCAGCAGTTTAGGCTGGAGTTCCTATGGCTACACCTTC. It encodes CASSLGWSSYGYTF.

This clone was seen once. The chain links TRBV15 to TRBJ2-5, with D possibly matching TRBD2 (5 bases). Germline V gene lookup returns CDR1 LNHNV and CDR2 YYDKDF (reference sequence). The CDR3 spans 12 residues. V lost 11 bases to trimming and J lost 10 bases, with 20 bases between them. The CDR3 loop reads CAPRGRREGQYF. The CDR3 DNA is TGTGCCCCAAGAGGACGAAGAGAGGGCCAGTACTTC.